There are many counts of the clone carrying this T cell receptor beta chain. The data were taken from a study of T cell repertoires in cytomegalovirus infection. The CDR3 runs 13 residues. The V gene lost 0 bases and the J gene lost 7 bases, with 9 bases spanning the gap. Germline loops: CDR1 MNHEY, CDR2 SVGEGT. TCRdb reprocessed the reads via MiXCR and lists one record per CDR3 protein. The sample holds some 200,000 distinct CDR3 sequences, roughly 9.8% seen once. J is TRBJ1-2 and V is TRBV6-2 or TRBV6-3, with unresolved D. The TCR sequence derives from a human donor in good health (CMV status not recorded). Some clones in this sample may be carry-over from other donors' samples. The sample consisted of PBMCs. The CDR3 sequence: CASSYSGPTGYTF. CDR3 bases: TGTGCCAGCAGTTACTCAGGTCCGACTGGCTACACCTTC.